These 20 T cell receptor beta chains originate from one sample sequenced in a study of shared clonotypes between healthy human individuals. The protocol was immunoSEQ multiplex PCR, while the TCRdb copy is restricted to in-frame clones and leaves out a portion. The sample carries about half a million clones, around 80% recorded once. Sequencing was done on a sample of PBMCs. The receptors were gathered from a woman aged 40 to 50 in good health. Some clones in this sample may be carry-over from other donors' samples.

The rearrangement uses TRBV28 and TRBJ1-3, with no clear D. Trimming took 3 bases from V and 3 from J, leaving 12 bases between them. Germline lookup yields CDR1 MDHEN and CDR2 SYDVKM. This CDR3 spans 15 amino acids. CDR3 coding DNA: TGTGCCAGCAGTTTTTTATCCAATCTTGGAAACACCATATATTTT. Encoded protein: CASSFLSNLGNTIYF.

Concerning this clone itself: The same CDR3 is also encoded by other DNA sequences in this sample. This chain uses TRBV25-1 with TRBJ2-7; the D is unclear. Germline-derived CDR1 and CDR2 are MGHDK and SYGVNS. Trimming removed 5 bases at V and 4 bases at J, with 6 bases between. This CDR3 is built from 11 residues. The chain's CDR3 is CASSPGYEQYF. CDR3 nucleotide sequence: TGTGCCAGCAGTCCGGGTTACGAGCAGTACTTC.

This clone came up once. V gene TRBV2 combines with J gene TRBJ1-1; the D is unclear. V shed 7 bases and J shed 1 base, with 7 bases lying between them. The length of the CDR3 is 12 residues. Germline CDR1 reads SNHLY; CDR2 reads FYNNEI. The CDR3 DNA reads as TGTGCCAGCAAACAGACGAACACTGAAGCTTTCTTT. Translating gives CASKQTNTEAFF.

This chain joins TRBV2 and TRBJ2-1; TRBD2 matches at 12 bases. From germline, CDR1 is SNHLY and CDR2 FYNNEI. This CDR3 is built from 15 residues. V lost 6 bases to trimming and J lost 7 bases; unmatched junction nucleotides: 7. CDR3 coding DNA: TGTGCCAGCAGCCTAGCGGGAGGGTTTTTTAATGAGCAGTTCTTC. This encodes CASSLAGGFFNEQFF.

The chain links TRBV19 to TRBJ1-5; D unresolved. The CDR3 covers 15 residues. Germline V gives CDR1 LNHDA, CDR2 SQIVND (reference sequence). V dropped 6 bases and J dropped 3 bases, with 15 bases sitting between them. The CDR3 DNA reads as TGTGCCAGTAGGATGACACCCCCCCACAATCAGCCCCAGCATTTT. This gives the protein CASRMTPPHNQPQHF.

The chain has TRBV7-3 and TRBJ2-1; 12 positions match TRBD1. V shed 5 bases, J shed 7 bases, and the junction held 6 bases outside the gene matches. The CDR3 spans 15 residues. Germline V gene lookup returns CDR1 SGHTA and CDR2 FQGTGA. CDR3 coding DNA: TGTGCCAGCAGCCGGGGACAGGGGGCGCTTAATGAGCAGTTCTTC. Translation: CASSRGQGALNEQFF.

This rearrangement joins TRBV27 to TRBJ2-5, with D perhaps given as TRBD1 or TRBD2 (6 bases each). The CDR3 runs 13 residues. V was pared by 7 bases and J by 2 bases, with 11 bases between. Germline V lookup: CDR1 MNHEY, CDR2 SMNVEV (reference sequence). The CDR3 protein is CASKIGGQETQYF. CDR3 bases: TGTGCCAGCAAGATAGGGGGGCAAGAGACCCAGTACTTC.

In regard to this clone: One base separates it from a far larger clone, so it is likely a read error. The CDR3 nucleotides are TGCGCCAGCAGCGGTTCTTTCGGGGGAACCGGGGAGCTGTCTTTT. This gives the protein CASSGSFGGTGELSF. The chain is built from TRBV5-1 and TRBJ2-2; possible D gene TRBD2, 6 bases. Germline CDR1 reads SGHRS; CDR2 reads YFSETQ. This CDR3 has 15 amino acids.

The V and J genes are TRBV28 and TRBJ1-2; TRBD1 matches 8 bases. The germline V gene encodes CDR1 MDHEN and CDR2 SYDVKM. The CDR3 has 13 amino acids. Trimming at V came to 6 bases and at J to 4 bases, leaving 4 bases not matched to a gene. The DNA for the CDR3 is TGTGCCAGCAGCTACGACAGGGGCTATGGCTACACCTTC. This translates into CASSYDRGYGYTF.

This clone came up once. The chain is built from TRBV5-4 and TRBJ2-1; TRBD2 matches at 8 bases. The germline V gene has CDR1 SGHNT and CDR2 YYREEE (reference sequence). This CDR3 has 16 amino acids. Trimming removed 0 bases from V and 6 bases from J; junction bases left unmatched: 8. CDR3 loop: CASSLGAVAGTNEQFF. In nucleotides, the CDR3 is TGTGCCAGCAGCTTGGGGGCGGTAGCGGGAACCAATGAGCAGTTCTTC.

As DNA, the CDR3 is TGTGCCAGCAAAATGACAGAGAACACCGGGGAGCTGTTTTTT. It yields the protein CASKMTENTGELFF. The chain couples TRBV6-6 to TRBJ2-2, with a possible D match to TRBD1 (5 bases). Per the germline V gene, CDR1 is MNHNY and CDR2 is SVGAGI (reference sequence). The V end was cut by 7 bases, the J end by 1 base, with 10 bases between. The CDR3 extends over 14 amino acids.

This chain links TRBV19 with TRBJ1-5, with D maybe TRBD1 (6 bases). Trimming left V 7 bases short and J 2 bases short, with 12 bases between. The CDR3 runs to 14 residues. From germline, CDR1 is LNHDA and CDR2 SQIVND (reference sequence). CDR3 sequence reads: CASKGGQGNQPQHF. The CDR3 DNA reads TGTGCCAGTAAAGGGGGGCAGGGCAATCAGCCCCAGCATTTT.

This chain connects TRBV5-4 to TRBJ2-7; the D call may be TRBD1 or TRBD2 (6 bases each). CDR1 is SGHNT, CDR2 YYREEE, per germline (reference sequence). V dropped 4 bases and J dropped 4 bases, with 9 bases sitting between them. The CDR3 sequence is 12 residues long. The CDR3 DNA sequence: TGTGCCAGCAGCCGGGGGCCGTACGAGCAGTACTTC. Its protein product is CASSRGPYEQYF. Drawing the rest from reference TRBV5-4 and TRBJ2-7, the complete variable domain is ETGVTQSPTHLIKTRGQQVTLRCSSQSGHNTVSWYQQALGQGPQFIFQYYREEENGRGNFPPRFSGLQFPNYSSELNVNALELDDSALYLCASSRGPYEQYFGPGTRLTVT.

This sequence joins TRBV28 and TRBJ1-2; D unclear. CDR1 MDHEN and CDR2 SYDVKM come from the germline V gene. The CDR3 totals 11 residues. V was shortened by 8 bases and J by 5 bases, with 9 bases between the two germline ends. The CDR3 reads CASLHVYGYTF. CDR3 in DNA: TGTGCCAGCCTACACGTGTATGGCTACACCTTC.

This clone was detected many times. The rearrangement links TRBV11-2 to TRBJ2-5; D is uncertain. The germline V gene has CDR1 SGHAT and CDR2 FQNNGV. The CDR3 is 13 residues long. V was trimmed by 1 base and J by 4 bases, leaving 7 bases between them. The CDR3 region has the DNA TGTGCCAGCAGCTTAGGGTCGCGAGAGACCCAGTACTTC. Translated, it gives CASSLGSRETQYF. Full variable domain (remainder filled in from reference TRBV11-2 and TRBJ2-5): EAGVAQSPRYKIIEKRQSVAFWCNPISGHATLYWYQQILGQGPKLLIQFQNNGVVDDSQLPKDRFSAERLKGVDSTLKIQPAKLEDSAVYLCASSLGSRETQYFGPGTRLLVL.

This clone appeared a single time. The chain carries TRBV9 and TRBJ2-2, with D hard to call. The V end lost 0 bases, the J end lost 0 bases, and 12 bases lay between the germline ends. The CDR3 contains 17 residues. Per the germline V gene, CDR1 is SGDLS and CDR2 is YYNGEE. The CDR3 protein is CASSVGARPTNTGELFF. In nucleotides, the CDR3 is TGTGCCAGCAGCGTAGGCGCCAGACCGACGAACACCGGGGAGCTGTTTTTT. Combining the CDR3 with reference TRBV9 and TRBJ2-2 gives the whole variable domain DSGVTQTPKHLITATGQRVTLRCSPRSGDLSVYWYQQSLDQGLQFLIQYYNGEERAKGNILERFSAQQFPDLHSELNLSSLELGDSALYFCASSVGARPTNTGELFFGEGSRLTVL.

The chain recombines TRBV11-2 with TRBJ2-1; the match to TRBD2 covers 7 bases. The CDR3 runs 14 residues. With 3 bases clipped from V and 8 bases from J, the junction kept 7 bases outside the gene matches. Per the germline V gene, CDR1 is SGHAT and CDR2 is FQNNGV. The DNA of the CDR3 is TGTGCCAGCAGCTTGGGAGTAGCGGGTGATGAGCAGTTCTTC. It encodes CASSLGVAGDEQFF.

This chain uses TRBV5-5 with TRBJ1-3; D uncertain. Trimming took 2 bases from V and 6 from J, leaving 18 bases between them. Germline V gene data show CDR1 as SGHKS and CDR2 as YYEKEE (reference sequence). The CDR3 loop spans 16 amino acids. CDR3 amino acids: CASSLLPRIDENTIYF. CDR3 nucleotide sequence: TGTGCCAGCAGCTTATTGCCCCGAATTGATGAAAACACCATATATTTT.

CDR3 coding DNA: TGTGCCAGCAGCCAGGACACTGCCCCCTACGAGCAGTACTTC. This translates into CASSQDTAPYEQYF. This chain uses TRBV7-2 with TRBJ2-7; tentative D call: TRBD1 (5 bases). This CDR3 contains 14 residues. Looked up from germline, CDR1 is SGHTA and CDR2 is FQGNSA. The V and J ends lost 5 bases and 2 bases respectively, with 13 bases between them.

The chain couples TRBV5-3 to TRBJ1-5, with D maybe TRBD1 (6 bases). TRBV5-3 is assigned to the ORF class and has an uncertain function. CDR3 length: 13 amino acids. V was pared by 1 base and J by 6 bases, with 8 bases between. CDR3: CARSLQGFQPQHF. The DNA of the CDR3 is TGTGCCAGAAGCTTGCAGGGGTTTCAGCCCCAGCATTTT.